Listed below are T cell receptor beta chains from one sample, sequenced in a study of blood T cells in healthy people across ages. TCRdb itself ran the 5' RACE reads through MiXCR, one entry per CDR3 protein. Altogether approximately 800,000 distinct CDR3 sequences are present, about half being singletons, with the ten largest covering about a sixth. The source material was blood. The receptor set was obtained from a man of 80 years or more in good health. Each CDR3 is given with its conserved first and last residue. A D gene is named only where the DNA matches it firmly. Clone size is stated in some rows and not others, as once, few, many or a class when expanded.

TRBJ1-4,TRBV14,NA,NA,CASVQIKQKVIVKLFF,TGTGCCAGCGTCCAAATTAAACAGAAAGTCATTGTAAAACTGTTTTTT
TRBJ2-4,TRBV24-1,NA,NA,CATSGGGAKNIQYF,TGTGCCACCAGTGGAGGGGGGGCCAAAAACATTCAGTACTTC
TRBJ2-4,TRBV5-5,few,NA,CASSLVDMRNIQYF,TGTGCCAGCAGCTTGGTAGACATGCGGAACATTCAGTACTTC
TRBJ2-7,TRBV28,NA,NA,CASSFKQGGTYEQYF,TGTGCCAGCAGTTTTAAGCAGGGGGGAACCTACGAGCAGTACTTC
TRBJ1-5,TRBV12-3/TRBV12-4,NA,NA,CASTDALGYSNQPQHF,TGTGCCAGCACCGATGCGTTGGGCTATAGCAATCAGCCCCAGCATTTT
TRBJ1-1,TRBV6-4,NA,TRBD1,CAVRGGPYGEAFF,TGTGCCGTCAGGGGGGGTCCTTACGGTGAAGCTTTCTTT
TRBJ2-7,TRBV14,few,NA,CASSAGTPLGEQYF,TGTGCCAGCAGCGCCGGGACTCCATTGGGCGAGCAGTACTTC
TRBJ2-5,TRBV12-3/TRBV12-4,many,TRBD2,CASSILAGGPETQYF,TGTGCCAGCAGTATTTTAGCGGGAGGGCCAGAGACCCAGTACTTC
TRBJ2-1,TRBV9,NA,TRBD2,CASSVDPSGILNEQFF,TGTGCCAGCAGCGTAGACCCTAGCGGAATTCTCAATGAGCAGTTCTTC
TRBJ2-7,TRBV12-3/TRBV12-4,NA,TRBD2,CASNQAGEGYEQYF,TGTGCCAGCAACCAAGCGGGGGAGGGCTACGAGCAGTACTTC
TRBJ2-7,TRBV7-2,NA,TRBD1,CASSGDRGDRYEQYF,TGTGCCAGCAGCGGGGACAGGGGAGATAGGTACGAGCAGTACTTC
TRBJ2-2,TRBV7-6,NA,TRBD2,CASSKSASSGRATGELFF,TGTGCCAGCAGCAAAAGCGCGTCTAGCGGGAGGGCCACCGGGGAGCTGTTTTTT
TRBJ2-3,TRBV4-2,NA,TRBD1,CASSRMGQRSTDTQYF,TGTGCCAGCAGCCGTATGGGACAGCGAAGCACAGATACGCAGTATTTT
TRBJ2-7,TRBV24-1,NA,TRBD2,CATSDGTSGNNEQYF,TGTGCCACCAGTGACGGGACTAGCGGGAACAACGAGCAGTACTTC
TRBJ1-2,TRBV3-1,NA,NA,CASSPSQGPSGYTF,TGTGCCAGCAGCCCAAGCCAGGGGCCTTCTGGCTACACCTTC
TRBJ2-3,TRBV18,NA,NA,CASSPWTADTQYF,TGTGCCAGCTCACCCTGGACGGCGGATACGCAGTATTTT
TRBJ2-1,TRBV20-1,NA,NA,CSAIDHYNEQFF,TGCAGTGCCATCGACCATTACAATGAGCAGTTCTTC
TRBJ1-5,TRBV18,NA,NA,CASSEMGIGNQPQHF,TGTGCCAGCTCGGAGATGGGCATCGGCAATCAGCCCCAGCATTTT
TRBJ1-1,TRBV7-2,NA,NA,CASSCGGQTEAFF,TGTGCCAGCAGCTGTGGAGGGCAGACTGAAGCTTTCTTT
TRBJ2-1,TRBV5-1,NA,TRBD1,CASSFEEDRGYNEQFF,TGCGCCAGCAGCTTCGAGGAGGACAGGGGTTACAATGAGCAGTTCTTC
TRBJ2-3,TRBV20-1,few,NA,CSARLGPDTQYF,TGCAGTGCTAGACTGGGCCCAGATACGCAGTATTTT
TRBJ2-1,TRBV12-3/TRBV12-4,few,TRBD2,CASRREGYNEQFF,TGTGCCAGCAGGAGGGAGGGGTACAATGAGCAGTTCTTC
TRBJ1-4,TRBV6-6,NA,NA,CASRRENEKLFF,TGTGCCAGCAGGAGGGAAAATGAAAAACTGTTTTTT
TRBJ2-7,TRBV7-8,NA,NA,CASSLGVRLYEQYF,TGTGCCAGCAGCTTAGGAGTGCGACTCTACGAGCAGTACTTC
TRBJ1-2,TRBV30,few,NA,CAWSTDPYGYTF,TGTGCCTGGAGTACGGACCCCTATGGCTACACCTTC
TRBJ2-7,TRBV7-8,NA,NA,CASSYSASEQYF,TGTGCCAGCAGTTACAGTGCCTCCGAGCAGTACTTC
TRBJ2-7,TRBV7-2,few,NA,CASSPTGTLSYEQYF,TGTGCCAGCAGTCCTACCGGGACCCTCTCCTACGAGCAGTACTTC